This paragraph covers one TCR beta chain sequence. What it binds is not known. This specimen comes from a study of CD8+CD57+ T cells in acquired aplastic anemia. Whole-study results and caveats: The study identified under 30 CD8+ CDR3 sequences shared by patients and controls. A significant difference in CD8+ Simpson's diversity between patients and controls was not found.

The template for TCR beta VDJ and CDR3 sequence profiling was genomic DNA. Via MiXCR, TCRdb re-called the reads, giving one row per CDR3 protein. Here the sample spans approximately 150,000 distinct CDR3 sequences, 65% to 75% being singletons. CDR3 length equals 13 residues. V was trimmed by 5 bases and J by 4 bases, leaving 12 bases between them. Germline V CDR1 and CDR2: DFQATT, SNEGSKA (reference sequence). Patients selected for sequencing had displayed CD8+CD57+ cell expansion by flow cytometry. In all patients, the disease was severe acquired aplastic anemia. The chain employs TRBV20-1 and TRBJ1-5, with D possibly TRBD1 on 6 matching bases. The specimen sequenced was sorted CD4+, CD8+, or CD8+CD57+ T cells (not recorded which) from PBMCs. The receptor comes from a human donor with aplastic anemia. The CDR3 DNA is TGCAGTGCTGCCCGGGACAAAAATCAGCCCCAGCATTTT. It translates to CSAARDKNQPQHF.